Listed below are T cell receptor beta chains from one sample, sequenced in a study of blood T cell repertoires in COVID-19. Repertoires were generated with immunoSEQ multiplex PCR, while TCRdb's copy carries only in-frame clones and drops some. Here the sample spans 130,000 to 150,000 clones, 88% being singletons. The sample comprised PBMCs or T cells enriched from blood (not recorded which). Every receptor here comes from a woman in her twenties or thirties with acute COVID-19. Both conserved end residues are part of each CDR3. D genes are given only for firm matches. The size entry is marked missing in some rows and otherwise reads once, few, many or a size class.

size | D | J | V | DNA | CDR3
- | - | TRBJ1-5 | TRBV5-6 | TGTGCCAGCAGTTATCGAAGGGAGGGATCCCAGCATTTT | CASSYRREGSQHF
- | TRBD1 | TRBJ1-1 | TRBV18 | TGTGCCAGCTCACCATTTTCCCCGGGGACAGGGAGGACTGAAGCTTTCTTT | CASSPFSPGTGRTEAFF
- | TRBD2 | TRBJ2-5 | TRBV7-9 | TGTGCCAGCAGCTCAGGACTAGCGGAGACCCAGTACTTC | CASSSGLAETQYF
- | TRBD1 | TRBJ2-1 | TRBV7-6 | TGTGCCAGCAGCAGTACCGGGGGACAGGTACGGCAGTTCTTC | CASSSTGGQVRQFF
- | - | TRBJ2-1 | TRBV2 | TGTGCCAGCAGGAGGGTTCGCGATGAGCAGTTCTTC | CASRRVRDEQFF
- | TRBD1 | TRBJ1-4 | TRBV4-1 | TGCGCCAGCAGCCAAAGGACAGGGGGGATTAATGAAAAACTGTTTTTT | CASSQRTGGINEKLFF
- | TRBD1 | TRBJ1-5 | TRBV28 | TGTGCCAGCAGAGTCGAGGGACAGACCAATCAGCCCCAGCATTTT | CASRVEGQTNQPQHF
- | - | TRBJ2-2 | TRBV18 | TGTGCCAGCTCACCAAATCTAGAGAGGTCCGGGGAGCTGTTTTTT | CASSPNLERSGELFF
- | TRBD2 | TRBJ2-7 | TRBV7-2 | TGTGCCAGCAGCTTAGGGGGACTACAAGAAGAGCAGTACTTC | CASSLGGLQEEQYF
- | - | TRBJ2-6 | TRBV18 | TGTGCCAGCTCACCACGTACTTCCGGCTCTGGGGCCAACGTCCTGACTTTC | CASSPRTSGSGANVLTF
- | TRBD1 | TRBJ1-2 | TRBV14 | TGTGCCAGCAGAATAAAAGGGTACGGGGACAGGGGATCTTTTAACTATGGCTACACCTTC | CASRIKGYGDRGSFNYGYTF
- | TRBD1 | TRBJ2-3 | TRBV28 | TGTGCCAGCACGCTCGCCGGACGGAGACAGGGGTACACAGATACGCAGTATTTT | CASTLAGRRQGYTDTQYF
- | - | TRBJ1-6 | TRBV2 | TGTGCCAGCAGCGCTACTCCAGGCTCCTATTCACCCCTCCACTTT | CASSATPGSYSPLHF
once | - | TRBJ1-4 | TRBV2 | TGTGCCAGCAGTGCACAGGGAACTAATGAAAAACTGTTTTTT | CASSAQGTNEKLFF
- | - | TRBJ2-5 | TRBV7-6 | TGTGCCAGCAGCTTAGGGGGAGAAGAGACCCAGTACTTC | CASSLGGEETQYF
- | - | TRBJ1-3 | TRBV3-1/TRBV3-2 | TGTGCCAGCAGCCAAGTATCCCCAGGGCCGACTGGAAACACCATATATTTT | CASSQVSPGPTGNTIYF
- | - | TRBJ2-4 | TRBV10-3 | TGTGCCATCAGTGAGGGACTAGCCAAAAACATTCAGTACTTC | CAISEGLAKNIQYF
- | TRBD2 | TRBJ2-5 | TRBV6-5 | TGTGCCAGCAGTTACTCGCGGGGAGGGGAGACCCAGTACTTC | CASSYSRGGETQYF